This T cell receptor beta chain derives from a study of vaccination and CD4 T cells after COVID-19. Background on the study: Cells were stimulated with overlapping spike peptides from SARS-CoV-2, HCoV-NL63, HCoV-OC43 and HCoV-229E.

Noted treatment: roughly 10-day PBMC culture with coronavirus spike peptide pools or control peptides (ViraFEST assay). ViraFEST used peptide pools to expand antigen-specific T cells and subsequently sequenced their TCRs. About 1.9 million PBMCs went into each well for culture with around 9.2 IU/ml IL-2 and 10 ug/ml peptide pools. The CDR3 covers 14 residues. CDR1 DFQATT and CDR2 SNEGSKA come from the germline V gene (reference sequence). With 6 bases removed from V and 8 bases from J, the gap between germline ends came to 20 bases. CD4+ T cells that had been cultured provided DNA sequenced with the Oncomine TCR Beta short-read assay. TCRdb re-called the PCR reads with MiXCR, one entry per CDR3 protein. The table includes under 25,000 distinct CDR3 sequences, 60% detected once. Whole-study findings and limits: The great majority, 304 of 307 vaccine-specific clones, proved spike mono-reactive in convalescent patients.

This clonotype appeared once. What it binds is unknown. This clonotype was obtained from a human donor who received a COVID-19 vaccine. This specimen was CD4+ T cells from blood, cultured in vitro, taken after SARS-CoV-2 vaccination. J is TRBJ2-1 and V is TRBV20-1, with D possibly being TRBD2 (6 bases). CDR3 in DNA: TGCAGTGCCCCTGCCGCGGGGCGGGGTGATGAGCAGTTCTTC. Its translation: CSAPAAGRGDEQFF.